The rows below give T cell receptor beta chains drawn from one sample of a study of blood T cell repertoires in COVID-19. Profiled with immunoSEQ multiplex PCR; TCRdb holds only in-frame clones, not every one. Of tens of thousands of clones listed, roughly 80% are singletons. Sequencing input: peripheral blood. The origin of the receptors is a woman at least 80 years old with acute or convalescent COVID-19. Each CDR3 is given with its conserved first and last residue.

CASHLRKTSYNEQFF	TRBJ2-1	TRBV6-5
CSGHPRDTGSNQPQHF	TRBJ1-5	TRBV29-1
CASSPGSSRGGELFF	TRBJ2-2	TRBV7-8
CASMSAGDWEQFF	TRBJ2-1	TRBV19
CASSPAGPLNEQYF	TRBJ2-7	TRBV18
CASSLTGRAFF	TRBJ1-1	TRBV3-1/TRBV3-2
CASSQDGPVSGNTIYF	TRBJ1-3	TRBV4-3
CASSTGPSYEQYF	TRBJ2-7	TRBV2
CASSFTGGQRNEQFF	TRBJ2-1	TRBV5-5
CASSLGDDSVNEKLFF	TRBJ1-4	TRBV7-9
CASRRQGRETQYF	TRBJ2-5	TRBV6-5
CASSVGEGQSEKLFF	TRBJ1-4	TRBV9
CASSPGGSQVPNQPQHF	TRBJ1-5	TRBV18
CASSSPFGTSLSYEQYF	TRBJ2-7	TRBV21-1
CASSLLNTGELFF	TRBJ2-2	TRBV27
CASSLFPGNNEQFF	TRBJ2-1	TRBV5-6
CASSLRGLAGLAYNEQFF	TRBJ2-1	TRBV5-1
CASSSQSLRVYNEQFF	TRBJ2-1	TRBV27
CASSSRDRGWNTEAFF	TRBJ1-1	TRBV27
CASSFLTGISYEQYF	TRBJ2-7	TRBV27
CASSLGLAVYNEQFF	TRBJ2-1	TRBV7-2
CASSLVQGLQYF	TRBJ2-4	TRBV5-4
CASSWRRARADEQYF	TRBJ2-7	TRBV11-2
CASSQEGQGGFGYTF	TRBJ1-2	TRBV4-3
CASSIVQGVYGYTF	TRBJ1-2	TRBV19
CASSLIDAAGEQYF	TRBJ2-7	TRBV11-2
CSASLPVGSGRATYEQYF	TRBJ2-7	TRBV20-1
CASHQVDSSPLHF	TRBJ1-6	TRBV28
CASSPRLAGSSYNEQFF	TRBJ2-1	TRBV18